This T cell receptor (beta chain) was recovered during a study of spatial heterogeneity in lung cancer. Whole-study context: PBMC collected at follow-up were sequenced when available, a median of around 2 years after resection. Study conclusions and caveats: There were more appearances of ubiquitous expanded tumor TCRs in blood at resection than at follow-up.

Germline V CDR1 and CDR2: SEHNR, FQNEAQ (reference sequence). There are 12 residues in the CDR3. V was pared by 11 bases and J by 5 bases, with 12 bases between. TCR cDNA molecules were tagged individually, and each one carried a unique molecular identifier. TCRdb reanalysed the 5' RACE reads using MiXCR and keeps one entry per CDR3 protein. The data hold about 1,700 distinct CDR3 sequences, with roughly 19% observed a single time. Time point indicated: blood at routine non-recurrence follow-up after resection. Without sorting, whole RNA was sequenced from tumor, nontumor lung or frozen PBMC. This clonotype was counted a few times. What it binds is not known.

The clonotype was recovered from a male donor with early-stage non-small cell lung cancer. This rearrangement joins TRBV7-9 to TRBJ1-4, with no clear D. The source material was PBMCs, sampled at follow-up. This CDR3 reads CAHEERNEKLFF. CDR3 sequence (DNA): TGTGCCCATGAGGAGAGAAATGAAAAACTGTTTTTT.